Listed below are T cell receptor beta chains from one sample, sequenced in a study of human T cells and chemical hapten exposure. TCRdb fed the RACE reads into MiXCR, producing one record per CDR3 protein. The repertoire holds fewer than 95,000 distinct CDR3 sequences, with about 11% as singletons. Specimen: whole blood, collected in connection with sensitization to the hapten diphenylcyclopropenone (DPC). These receptors were taken from a man aged 40-50 years with alopecia areata. Some clones in this sample may be carry-over from other donors' samples. CDR3s include the opening cysteine and the closing phenylalanine or tryptophan. D genes are given only for firm matches.

j_gene	d_gene	v_gene	len	CDR3aa
TRBJ2-5	TRBD1	TRBV20-1	14	CSARDPTGPETQYF
TRBJ1-6	-	TRBV12-3/TRBV12-4	13	CASSFSANSPLHF
TRBJ1-5	TRBD1	TRBV2	14	CASRLDRDFLAQHF
TRBJ2-1	-	TRBV29-1	15	CSVGRTRGRINEQFF
TRBJ1-5	TRBD1	TRBV12-3/TRBV12-4	14	CASRSQGAIQPQHF
TRBJ1-5	TRBD1	TRBV19	15	CASSPGTGNNQPQHF
TRBJ2-6	-	TRBV3-1	16	CASSQIRLSGANVLTF
TRBJ2-7	-	TRBV14	10	CASSPEEQYF
TRBJ1-1	-	TRBV6-5	14	CASRDGRWRTEAFF
TRBJ2-1	TRBD2	TRBV6-1	15	CASTTGGRLNNEQFF
TRBJ2-5	-	TRBV10-3	13	CAISASPEETQYF
TRBJ2-6	TRBD1	TRBV27	18	CASSLWAGGASGANVLTF
TRBJ2-1	TRBD1	TRBV20-1	15	CSATKEGGRVNEQFF
TRBJ2-1	TRBD1	TRBV11-3	16	CASSLIVGGGGNEQFF
TRBJ2-3	-	TRBV11-2	15	CASSLVGFPTDTQYF
TRBJ1-2	TRBD1	TRBV19	14	CASRSLQGVRGYTF
TRBJ1-5	-	TRBV27	18	CASARMRGIGISNQPQHF
TRBJ2-1	-	TRBV9	17	CASSVGGGGTAYNEQFF
TRBJ2-5	-	TRBV28	14	CASSPGGPTETQYF
TRBJ2-7	TRBD2	TRBV20-1	15	CSARDIRGRANEQYF
TRBJ1-2	-	TRBV29-1	10	CSVHDGGYTF
TRBJ1-6	-	TRBV4-3	14	CASSQNRNNSPLHF
TRBJ2-1	-	TRBV13	15	CASTLRENSYNEQFF
TRBJ1-4	-	TRBV7-9	17	CASSPSPVRRTNEKLFF
TRBJ2-3	TRBD1	TRBV28	14	CASRSGQGTDTQYF
TRBJ2-3	-	TRBV7-2	14	CASSSSRVTDTQYF
TRBJ2-3	-	TRBV20-1	14	CSARGPSGLDTQYF
TRBJ2-5	-	TRBV9	18	CASSVGPGQSSPQETQYF
TRBJ1-5	-	TRBV6-2/TRBV6-3	13	CASEGGSNQPQHF
TRBJ1-2	-	TRBV6-5	12	CASRRTDYGYTF
TRBJ2-3	TRBD2	TRBV7-2	21	CASSPRGVAGGFSSRTDTQYF
TRBJ2-1	TRBD1	TRBV29-1	12	CSVVTGTNEQFF
TRBJ1-5	TRBD1	TRBV28	15	CASSAQGARIQPQHF
TRBJ2-2	-	TRBV3-1	14	CASSLQGGPGELFF
TRBJ2-3	TRBD1	TRBV30	14	CAWSPGQSTDTQYF
TRBJ1-5	TRBD1	TRBV28	18	CASSSSGLGTGTEQPQHF
TRBJ2-1	-	TRBV27	14	CATGRGGGKNEQFF
TRBJ2-1	-	TRBV15	15	CATSLVLLSYNEQFF
TRBJ1-5	TRBD1	TRBV20-1	14	CSAAQGAINQPQHF
TRBJ2-1	-	TRBV11-2	11	CASSLGAEQFF
TRBJ2-3	TRBD2	TRBV14	16	CASSHLTSGVTDTQYF
TRBJ2-1	-	TRBV5-1	15	CASTQEEARYNEQFF